The clone carrying this T cell receptor (beta chain) was seen a single time. Both 60 Vbeta primers and 13 Jbeta primers went into the PCR. Clones were read by immunoSEQ multiplex PCR, and TCRdb kept only the in-frame ones, dropping some. Of approximately 160,000 clones detected, about 80% appear once; the ten largest clones hold approximately 5.7%. This record comes from a study of cytomegalovirus exposure and HLA in healthy donors. The junction had 5 bases not matched to a gene; V was cut back by 0 bases and J by 4 bases. The V gene's germline CDR1 is SQVTM and CDR2 ANQGSEA. The CDR3 loop spans 14 amino acids.

Material for sequencing was PBMCs. The rearrangement links TRBV29-1 to TRBJ1-2, with 7 bases lining up with TRBD1. The TCR originated in a man aged 25-40 years in good health and CMV-seropositive. As DNA, the CDR3 is TGCAGCGTTGAAGAAGGGGGCGGTATCTATGGCTACACCTTC. This sequence encodes CSVEEGGGIYGYTF.